The 31 T cell receptor beta chains below come from one sample, sequenced in a study of vaccination and CD4 T cells after COVID-19. The Oncomine TCR Beta short-read assay was applied to DNA of cultured CD4+ T cells. TCRdb redid the calling of the PCR reads with MiXCR, one entry per CDR3 protein. The sample lists around 20,000 distinct CDR3 sequences, over 45% seen once, with roughly 13% in the top ten. No cognate antigen is known for these TCRs. Treatment meaning: approximately nine-day PBMC culture with coronavirus spike peptide pools or control peptides (ViraFEST assay). The sequencing input was cultured CD4+ T cells from blood. The receptors here all came from a human donor with COVID-19.

As concerns this clonotype: At one end, the junction sequence differs from germline, possibly due to a read error. The chain joins TRBV7-6 to TRBJ2-3; D ambiguous. Germline V gene data show CDR1 as SGHVS and CDR2 as FNYEAQ. The CDR3 consists of 15 residues. The CDR3: CASSLVPGSTDTQYF. The CDR3 coding sequence is TGTGCTAGCAGCTTAGTTCCCGGTTCGACAGATACGCAGTATTTT. The whole variable domain, filled in from reference TRBV7-6 and TRBJ2-3, reads GAGVSQSPRYKVTKRGQDVALRCDPISGHVSLYWYRQALGQGPEFLTYFNYEAQQDKSGLPNDRFSAERPEGSISTLTIQRTEQRDSAMYRCASSLVPGSTDTQYFGPGTRLTVL.

This chain links TRBV30 with TRBJ2-5; the D gene is possibly TRBD2 (5 bases). This CDR3 is built from 13 residues. The germline V gene has CDR1 GTSNPN and CDR2 SVGIG (reference sequence). Deletions cut 3 bases from V and 6 bases from J, with 14 bases between. In DNA, the CDR3 is TGTGCCTGGAGCGATGGAGCGGCAAAGACCCAGTACTTC. Amino acid sequence: CAWSDGAAKTQYF.

Points on this clonotype: An end of the junction differs from the germline gene, which may be a read error. The V and J genes are TRBV7-7 and TRBJ2-5; D might be TRBD1 or TRBD2, each matching 5 bases. Germline V gives CDR1 SSHAT, CDR2 FNYEAQ (reference sequence). The CDR3 contains 14 residues. The CDR3 nucleotides read TGTGCTAGCAGCTCCGGGGCCCGGAGAGAGACCCAGTACTTC. This sequence encodes CASSSGARRETQYF.

This clonotype appeared a few times. V usage is TRBV2 and J usage is TRBJ1-1, with a weak D call TRBD1 (5 bases). The germline V gene encodes CDR1 SNHLY and CDR2 FYNNEI. V was clipped by 6 bases and J by 1 base, with 15 bases between them. CDR3 length equals 15 residues. The CDR3 here is CASRGRRNSNTEAFF. The CDR3 DNA sequence: TGTGCCAGCAGGGGGCGACGGAATTCGAACACTGAAGCTTTCTTT.

By its share, this clonotype is medium-sized. The V gene is TRBV5-6, the J gene TRBJ2-6, with D unclear. This CDR3 is built from 17 residues. Between the trimmed V and J ends, which lost 0 bases and 0 bases, there was a span of 10 bases. The V gene's germline CDR1 is SGHDT and CDR2 YYEEEE. The DNA of the CDR3 is TGTGCCAGCAGCTTGGGCCTTAGACCCTCTGGGGCCAACGTCCTGACTTTC. This encodes CASSLGLRPSGANVLTF. The complete variable domain, with remaining parts taken from reference TRBV5-6 and TRBJ2-6, reads DAGVTQSPTHLIKTRGQQVTLRCSPKSGHDTVSWYQQALGQGPQFIFQYYEEEERQRGNFPDRFSGHQFPNYSSELNVNALLLGDSALYLCASSLGLRPSGANVLTFGAGSRLTVL.

Turning to this clonotype: Because the CDR3's place on the DNA is in doubt, the DNA is left out and the CDR3 is given as listed by TCRdb. The CDR3 spells CASWGQGAGQPQHF. The chain has TRBV21-1 and TRBJ1-5; TRBD1, as called in the table, went unchecked against the DNA. TRBV21-1 is classified as a pseudogene. Ends included, the CDR3 has 14 residues.

This rearrangement joins TRBV11-2 to TRBJ2-3; D may correspond to TRBD1 or TRBD2 (6 bases each). The length of the CDR3 is 15 residues. CDR1 SGHAT and CDR2 FQNNGV come from the germline V gene. Deletions cut 1 base from V and 6 bases from J, with 14 bases between. The CDR3 sequence: CASSLAAGEVDTQYF. The DNA for the CDR3 is TGTGCCAGCAGCTTAGCAGCAGGGGAGGTGGATACGCAGTATTTT.

In this sample, this clonotype is large (0.1 to 1%). The V call is TRBV20-1, the J call TRBJ1-1; 7 positions match TRBD1. The V gene end was trimmed by 1 base and the J gene end by 3 bases; junction bases not matched to a gene: 14. Germline CDR1 reads DFQATT; CDR2 reads SNEGSKA (reference sequence). This CDR3 has 17 amino acids. CDR3 DNA sequence: TGCAGTGCTAGAGCTGACATTAGACAGGGATGGGACACTGAAGCTTTCTTT. As protein: CSARADIRQGWDTEAFF.

This clonotype was seen a handful of times. V and J are TRBV6-5 and TRBJ2-7; maybe TRBD1 (7 bases). The CDR3 totals 15 residues. Germline V CDR1 and CDR2: MNHEY, SVGAGI. Deletions cut 2 bases from V and 3 bases from J, with 14 bases between. CDR3 bases: TGTGCCAGCAGTTACACGAGGCAGGGGGGCTACGAGCAGTACTTC. Its translation: CASSYTRQGGYEQYF.

The CDR3 protein is CASSGGTLYNSPLHF. The CDR3 DNA reads TGTGCCAGCAGCGGGGGGACACTTTATAATTCACCCCTCCACTTT. The chain employs TRBV5-4 and TRBJ1-6; the D gene is possibly TRBD1 (6 bases). Germline V gene sequence: CDR1 SGHNT, CDR2 YYREEE (reference sequence). With 4 bases removed from V and 4 bases from J, the gap between germline ends came to 12 bases. The CDR3 loop spans 15 amino acids.

This chain links TRBV5-5 with TRBJ1-2, with D possibly TRBD1 on 5 matching bases. Trimming took 0 bases from V and 12 from J, leaving 18 bases between them. Germline CDR1 is SGHKS and CDR2 is YYEKEE (reference sequence). The CDR3 spans 14 residues. The CDR3 loop is CASSLARGAGGHTF. The CDR3, as DNA: TGTGCCAGCAGCTTGGCGAGGGGAGCGGGCGGCCACACCTTC.

The chain employs TRBV18 and TRBJ2-7; a weak D match, TRBD1 (6 bases). The germline V gene encodes CDR1 KGHSH and CDR2 LQKENI. V was shortened by 6 bases and J by 0 bases, with 21 bases between the two germline ends. The CDR3 contains 17 residues. CDR3 sequence: CASSPLPGQLPSYEQYF. DNA of the CDR3: TGTGCCAGCTCCCCCCTTCCCGGACAGCTACCCTCCTACGAGCAGTACTTC.

The chain uses TRBV27 and TRBJ2-3; D is tentatively TRBD1 or TRBD2 (5 bases each). Between the trimmed V and J ends, which lost 5 bases and 3 bases, there was a span of 18 bases. The germline V gene encodes CDR1 MNHEY and CDR2 SMNVEV (reference sequence). This CDR3 has 16 amino acids. The CDR3 here is CASSLGTTMGTDTQYF. In nucleotides, the CDR3 is TGTGCCAGCAGTCTCGGGACCACCATGGGGACAGATACGCAGTATTTT.

The chain recombines TRBV2 with TRBJ1-2; D might be TRBD1 (6 bases). V lost 2 bases and J 5 bases, leaving 12 bases between the germline ends. This CDR3 spans 14 amino acids. Per germline, CDR1 SNHLY and CDR2 FYNNEI. The CDR3 DNA follows: TGTGCCAGCAGTGAATGGAGGGACAAATATGGCTACACCTTC. Its translation: CASSEWRDKYGYTF.

The V gene is TRBV7-9, the J gene TRBJ1-6, with TRBD1 as a possible D gene (5 bases). This CDR3 spans 14 amino acids. V lost 3 bases and J 5 bases, leaving 8 bases between the germline ends. Germline V gene data show CDR1 as SEHNR and CDR2 as FQNEAQ (reference sequence). CDR3 sequence reads: CASSLGRDNSPLHF. The CDR3 region has the DNA TGTGCCAGCAGCTTGGGCAGGGATAATTCACCCCTCCACTTT.

This clonotype appeared a few times. J is TRBJ2-5 and V is TRBV19; weak D call: TRBD1 (6 bases). The germline V gene has CDR1 LNHDA and CDR2 SQIVND (reference sequence). V was shortened by 7 bases and J by 7 bases, with 22 bases between the two germline ends. This CDR3 comprises 15 residues. As DNA, the CDR3 is TGTGCCAGTACCACCAGGGGCGGGCCGGGGACGACCCAGTACTTC. Translating gives CASTTRGGPGTTQYF. The entire variable domain, with the rest obtained from reference TRBV19 and TRBJ2-5, is as follows: DGGITQSPKYLFRKEGQNVTLSCEQNLNHDAMYWYRQDPGQGLRLIYYSQIVNDFQKGDIAEGYSVSREKKESFPLTVTSAQKNPTAFYLCASTTRGGPGTTQYFGPGTRLLVL.

This chain uses TRBV20-1 with TRBJ2-2; D unclear. Trimming removed 2 bases from V and 6 bases from J, with 10 bases in between. Germline CDR1 and CDR2: DFQATT and SNEGSKA (reference sequence). This CDR3 region has 13 residues. The DNA of the CDR3 is TGCAGTGCTAGATTACTCTACTCCGGGGAGCTGTTTTTT. Translation gives CSARLLYSGELFF.

The table lists this clonotype with a few counts. The rearrangement links TRBV4-1 to TRBJ1-2; D not certain. The CDR3 runs to 15 residues. The germline V and J ends were trimmed by 1 base and 4 bases, with 13 bases remaining between them. Germline assignment: CDR1 MGHRA and CDR2 YSYEKL. The CDR3 protein is CASSQGALDFYGYTF. CDR3 DNA: TGCGCCAGCAGCCAAGGGGCCCTAGATTTCTATGGCTACACCTTC.

The chain couples TRBV18 to TRBJ2-3; 8 bases align to TRBD2. This CDR3 is 15 amino acids long. Germline CDR1 and CDR2: KGHSH and LQKENI. The V and J ends lost 1 base and 3 bases, in that order; junction bases with no gene match: 3. The CDR3 bases are TGTGCCAGCTCACCACTAGCGGGGCCAACAGATACGCAGTATTTT. Translation gives CASSPLAGPTDTQYF.

V is TRBV6-1 and J is TRBJ2-2; TRBD1 agrees at 7 bases. This CDR3 is built from 14 residues. Germline CDR1 is MNHNS and CDR2 is SASEGT. V was clipped by 6 bases and J by 2 bases; unmatched bases: 3. CDR3 region: CASRGQKNTGELFF. The CDR3 bases are TGTGCCAGCAGGGGACAGAAAAACACCGGGGAGCTGTTTTTT.

This clonotype has only one observation. This sequence joins TRBV12-3 or TRBV12-4 and TRBJ2-7; D remains unclear. V lost 4 bases and J 3 bases, leaving 7 bases between the germline ends. The CDR3 has 12 amino acids. The CDR3 loop reads CASSYSVYEQYF. The CDR3 nucleotides are TGTGCCAGCAGTTATAGTGTCTACGAGCAGTACTTC.

This clonotype was seen more than once but under ten times. This rearrangement joins TRBV9 to TRBJ2-3, with TRBD1 as a possible D gene (5 bases). The CDR3 runs 16 residues. Trimming removed 4 bases at V and 1 base at J, with 16 bases between. CDR1 is SGDLS and CDR2 is YYNGEE in the germline V gene. The CDR3 sequence: CASSPRTDIGTDTQYF. The CDR3 DNA is TGTGCCAGCAGCCCGAGGACGGACATAGGCACAGATACGCAGTATTTT.

This clonotype came up a few times. V usage is TRBV19 and J usage is TRBJ2-3, with D possibly being TRBD2 (6 bases). The CDR3 length is 15 residues. In germline, CDR1 is LNHDA, CDR2 SQIVND (reference sequence). Trimming shortened V by 5 bases and J by 3 bases, and 15 bases separated the two germline ends. CDR3 residues: CASSVDGTSTDTQYF. The DNA of the CDR3 is TGTGCCAGTAGTGTGGACGGGACTTCGACAGATACGCAGTATTTT.

The rearrangement uses TRBV15 and TRBJ1-4, with a weak D call TRBD1 (6 bases). Germline V gene data show CDR1 as LNHNV and CDR2 as YYDKDF (reference sequence). V gave up 8 bases and J gave up 8 bases, with 18 bases separating them. CDR3 length: 14 residues. The CDR3 spells CATLSGGPGEKLFF. The CDR3 DNA follows: TGTGCCACCCTCAGCGGGGGGCCAGGGGAAAAACTGTTTTTT.

V gene TRBV20-1 combines with J gene TRBJ2-1; TRBD2 might be the D (5 bases). The germline V and J ends were trimmed by 0 bases and 0 bases, with 18 bases remaining between them. The CDR3 totals 18 residues. Germline V gene sequence: CDR1 DFQATT, CDR2 SNEGSKA (reference sequence). CDR3 loop: CSARDRGSMSSSYNEQFF. The CDR3 DNA is TGCAGTGCTAGAGATCGAGGGTCAATGTCGAGCTCCTACAATGAGCAGTTCTTC.

This chain joins TRBV7-2 and TRBJ2-3; 12 bases are a match to TRBD2. Germline V gene lookup returns CDR1 SGHTA and CDR2 FQGNSA. CDR3 size: 15 residues. V was pared by 6 bases and J by 4 bases, with 5 bases of the junction left unmatched. CDR3 region: CASSSSGGAADTQYF. As DNA, the CDR3 is TGTGCCAGCAGTTCTAGCGGGGGGGCCGCAGATACGCAGTATTTT.

This clonotype was counted between two and nine times. The chain combines TRBV10-2 with TRBJ2-2; 12 positions match TRBD1. Per the germline V gene, CDR1 is WSHSY and CDR2 is SAAADI. CDR3 length equals 14 residues. Unmatched junction bases numbered 2, after V lost 6 bases and J lost 6 bases. CDR3 bases: TGCGCCAGCAGGGGACAGGGGGCTTCCGGGGAGCTGTTTTTT. As protein: CASRGQGASGELFF.

In this sample, this clonotype is large. The chain recombines TRBV6-2 or TRBV6-3 with TRBJ2-5, with D perhaps assigned TRBD1 or TRBD2 (5 bases each). V was pared by 7 bases and J by 5 bases, with 32 bases between. This CDR3 has 19 amino acids. Germline CDR1 is MNHEY and CDR2 is SVGEGT. The CDR3 here is CASTHTLDSGTRGEETQYF. Written as DNA, the CDR3 is TGTGCCAGCACCCATACCTTGGACTCCGGGACCCGAGGGGAGGAGACCCAGTACTTC.

The chain combines TRBV5-1 with TRBJ2-1, with TRBD1 matching over 9 bases. CDR3 length: 15 amino acids. With V trimmed by 0 bases and J by 5 bases, 3 bases remained unmatched. Germline V gene sequence: CDR1 SGHRS, CDR2 YFSETQ. The CDR3 spells CASSLDGTGNNEQFF. In DNA, the CDR3 is TGCGCCAGCAGCTTGGACGGGACAGGGAACAATGAGCAGTTCTTC.

This clonotype was recorded a few times. The junction shows a germline mismatch at one end, possibly a read error. CDR3 loop: CASSEAISSQPQHF. For the CDR3, the DNA is TGTGCCAGCAGTGAAGCGATAAGCAGTCAGCCCCAGCATTTT. This chain uses TRBV6-1 with TRBJ1-5, with D unclear. Per the germline V gene, CDR1 is MNHNS and CDR2 is SASEGT. The CDR3 length is 14 residues.

This clonotype appeared a few times. The chain recombines TRBV28 with TRBJ1-4; perhaps TRBD1 as D (5 bases). The germline V gene has CDR1 MDHEN and CDR2 SYDVKM. The CDR3 contains 16 residues. V was shortened by 6 bases and J by 0 bases, with 14 bases between the two germline ends. In DNA form, the CDR3 reads TGTGCCAGCAGCCCCCGGGGGAGGGCAACTAATGAAAAACTGTTTTTT. Protein: CASSPRGRATNEKLFF.